This entry features one T cell receptor beta chain sequence. What it binds is not known. This entry belongs to a study of OX40 agonist ivuxolimab in advanced cancers. Across the whole study: Three individuals attained partial responses, comprising one hepatocellular carcinoma case and two cutaneous melanoma cases. Study outcomes and limitations: Mean expanded clone counts were higher in CD8+ than CD4+ T cells.

Germline lookup yields CDR1 SGHNT and CDR2 YYREEE (reference sequence). Trimming removed 4 bases from V and 6 bases from J, with 14 bases in between. The CDR3 runs to 13 residues. Produced via immunoSEQ multiplex PCR; TCRdb's table is partial and in-frame only. This sample yields around 35,000 clones, of which 65% to 80% are seen a single time; approximately 10% belongs to the top ten. V and J are TRBV5-4 and TRBJ2-7, with D perhaps given as TRBD1 or TRBD2 (5 bases each). The receptor comes from an adult with an advanced solid tumor such as melanoma, head and neck, liver or kidney cancer. The specimen was CD4+ or CD8+ T cells sorted from blood, collected in a trial of the OX40 agonist ivuxolimab. The DNA of the CDR3 is TGTGCCAGCAGCCCGGGACCAGGGAGCGAGCAGTACTTC. This codes for CASSPGPGSEQYF.